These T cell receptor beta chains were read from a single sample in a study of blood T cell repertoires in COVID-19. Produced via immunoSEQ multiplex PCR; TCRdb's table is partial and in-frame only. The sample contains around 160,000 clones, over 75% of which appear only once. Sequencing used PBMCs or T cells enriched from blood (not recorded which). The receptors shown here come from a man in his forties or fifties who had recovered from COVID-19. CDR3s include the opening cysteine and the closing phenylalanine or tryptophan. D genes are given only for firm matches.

cdr3_aa: CASSEWRDRTANYGYTF
j_call: TRBJ1-2
v_call: TRBV25-1
d_call: TRBD1

cdr3_aa: CASSLTGGSTEAFF
j_call: TRBJ1-1
v_call: TRBV5-5
d_call: TRBD1

cdr3_aa: CASSRPRDSTFQRDGYTF
j_call: TRBJ1-2
v_call: TRBV13
d_call: -

cdr3_aa: CASSPDRVRTGELFF
j_call: TRBJ2-2
v_call: TRBV18
d_call: TRBD1

cdr3_aa: CAWSTGISYNEQFF
j_call: TRBJ2-1
v_call: TRBV30
d_call: -

cdr3_aa: CASRLRKPGELFF
j_call: TRBJ2-2
v_call: TRBV11-2
d_call: -

cdr3_aa: CASSHTRDRAGGYTF
j_call: TRBJ1-2
v_call: TRBV6-5
d_call: TRBD1

cdr3_aa: CASREQERTTDTQYF
j_call: TRBJ2-3
v_call: TRBV27
d_call: -

cdr3_aa: CSATGGNEAFF
j_call: TRBJ1-1
v_call: TRBV20-1
d_call: -

cdr3_aa: CASSISGQEYGYTF
j_call: TRBJ1-2
v_call: TRBV19
d_call: TRBD1

cdr3_aa: CASSLRFGTASNQPQHF
j_call: TRBJ1-5
v_call: TRBV27
d_call: TRBD1

cdr3_aa: CSVEDQDRRNTEAFF
j_call: TRBJ1-1
v_call: TRBV29-1
d_call: TRBD1

cdr3_aa: CASSQDLSIGETQYF
j_call: TRBJ2-5
v_call: TRBV14
d_call: -

cdr3_aa: CASSVGAGNSDIQYF
j_call: TRBJ2-4
v_call: TRBV9
d_call: -

cdr3_aa: CASSQGSRRVAAGELFF
j_call: TRBJ2-2
v_call: TRBV3-1/TRBV3-2
d_call: -

cdr3_aa: CASSQDRGMLLLAFF
j_call: TRBJ1-1
v_call: TRBV4-1
d_call: TRBD1

cdr3_aa: CASTLGQGAPDTQYF
j_call: TRBJ2-3
v_call: TRBV7-2
d_call: TRBD1

cdr3_aa: CAWRPWQGENQPQHF
j_call: TRBJ1-5
v_call: TRBV30
d_call: -

cdr3_aa: CASSSGTVISGANVLTF
j_call: TRBJ2-6
v_call: TRBV7-3
d_call: TRBD1

cdr3_aa: CASSLGLAGARITNEQFF
j_call: TRBJ2-1
v_call: TRBV28
d_call: TRBD2

cdr3_aa: CASSERQGEAYNEQFF
j_call: TRBJ2-1
v_call: TRBV6-4
d_call: TRBD1

cdr3_aa: CASSLRDRFHGYTF
j_call: TRBJ1-2
v_call: TRBV27
d_call: TRBD1

cdr3_aa: CASSLAPASEAFF
j_call: TRBJ1-1
v_call: TRBV7-2
d_call: -

cdr3_aa: CASSSAGGGYGYTF
j_call: TRBJ1-2
v_call: TRBV11-2
d_call: -

cdr3_aa: CASSMAGSVYNEQFF
j_call: TRBJ2-1
v_call: TRBV19
d_call: -

cdr3_aa: CASSFVEGGETQYF
j_call: TRBJ2-5
v_call: TRBV5-1
d_call: -

cdr3_aa: CASSSSGGYYETQYF
j_call: TRBJ2-5
v_call: TRBV7-6
d_call: -

cdr3_aa: CASSERTEAFF
j_call: TRBJ1-1
v_call: TRBV2
d_call: -

cdr3_aa: CASIQSGGYTF
j_call: TRBJ1-2
v_call: TRBV6-5
d_call: -

cdr3_aa: CASSESWGVTPYEQYF
j_call: TRBJ2-7
v_call: TRBV2
d_call: -

cdr3_aa: CASSLGGGAPDTQYF
j_call: TRBJ2-3
v_call: TRBV6-5
d_call: TRBD2

cdr3_aa: CASSEALGGLGTEAFF
j_call: TRBJ1-1
v_call: TRBV2
d_call: -

cdr3_aa: CASRETGNYGYTF
j_call: TRBJ1-2
v_call: TRBV6-5
d_call: TRBD1

cdr3_aa: CASSPAGSGGPTGELFF
j_call: TRBJ2-2
v_call: TRBV7-6
d_call: TRBD2

cdr3_aa: CASSQGPRGNEKLFF
j_call: TRBJ1-4
v_call: TRBV4-1
d_call: -

cdr3_aa: CASSLKGPHQPQHF
j_call: TRBJ1-5
v_call: TRBV27
d_call: -